This TCR beta chain was observed in a study of blood T cell repertoires in COVID-19. Clones were read by immunoSEQ multiplex PCR, and TCRdb kept only the in-frame ones, dropping some. The data contain 250,000 to 300,000 clones, approximately 85% of them singletons. The sequenced sample consisted of peripheral blood. The TCR originated in a woman aged 65 to 85 with acute or convalescent COVID-19.

Written as DNA, the CDR3 is TGTGCCAGCAGCCCCGGGGGGGGCACTGAAGCTTTCTTT. Protein product: CASSPGGGTEAFF. This rearrangement joins TRBV5-5 to TRBJ1-1; a possible D gene is TRBD1 (5 bases). Germline CDR1 is SGHKS and CDR2 is YYEKEE (reference sequence). V lost 4 bases and J 4 bases, leaving 11 bases between the germline ends. This CDR3 is 13 amino acids long.